Listed here are 27 T cell receptor beta chains from one sample, sequenced in a study of blood T cell repertoires in COVID-19. Libraries were prepared by immunoSEQ multiplex PCR; TCRdb keeps only in-frame clonotypes and omits some of them. This table holds approximately 210,000 clones, about 89% found once. Input material: PBMCs or T cells enriched from blood (not recorded which). The receptor set was obtained from a woman between 18 and 29 years old who had recovered from COVID-19.

The rearrangement uses TRBV28 and TRBJ1-5; tentative D call: TRBD1 (6 bases). Deletions cut 11 bases from V and 3 bases from J, with 20 bases between. There are 15 residues in the CDR3. Germline V CDR1 and CDR2: MDHEN, SYDVKM. The CDR3 loop reads CAVTPETGLNQPQHF. The CDR3 coding sequence is TGTGCCGTTACCCCCGAGACAGGACTCAATCAGCCCCAGCATTTT.

The rearrangement uses TRBV30 and TRBJ1-2; maybe TRBD1 (5 bases). From germline, CDR1 is GTSNPN and CDR2 SVGIG (reference sequence). The CDR3 has 11 amino acids. V was clipped by 5 bases and J by 7 bases, with 11 bases between them. The CDR3 spells CAWGRGGGYTF. The CDR3 DNA reads as TGTGCCTGGGGTCGCGGGGGTGGCTACACCTTC.

The chain couples TRBV4-1 to TRBJ1-4; no clear D gene. Germline CDR1 and CDR2: MGHRA and YSYEKL. There are 15 residues in the CDR3. V lost 3 bases and J 4 bases, leaving 12 bases between the germline ends. The CDR3 region is CASSHSPEGNEKLFF. In nucleotides, the CDR3 is TGCGCCAGCAGCCATAGCCCTGAGGGTAATGAAAAACTGTTTTTT.

V usage is TRBV6-5 and J usage is TRBJ1-1; D is perhaps TRBD1 (5 bases). Deletions cut 6 bases from V and 2 bases from J, with 10 bases between. The CDR3 is 13 amino acids. Germline CDR1 reads MNHEY; CDR2 reads SVGAGI. Here the CDR3 DNA reads TGTGCCAGCAGGGGGGGAATTAACACTGAAGCTTTCTTT. Residues: CASRGGINTEAFF.

This chain joins TRBV5-5 and TRBJ1-1; a weak D match, TRBD1 (5 bases). The length of the CDR3 is 13 residues. CDR1 is SGHKS, CDR2 YYEKEE, per germline (reference sequence). Trimming took off 0 bases at V and 8 bases at J, with 11 bases between the two ends. CDR3: CASSLATALEAFF. The CDR3 DNA sequence: TGTGCCAGCAGCTTGGCGACAGCTTTAGAAGCTTTCTTT.

This chain connects TRBV6-5 to TRBJ1-5; the D is unclear. V lost 7 bases and J lost 0, with 10 bases in between. Germline values: CDR1 MNHEY, CDR2 SVGAGI. This CDR3 region has 14 residues. CDR3 loop: CASTPSGSNQPQHF. The CDR3 DNA reads as TGTGCCAGCACTCCCTCGGGTAGCAATCAGCCCCAGCATTTT.

Only one count was recorded for this clone. The chain has TRBV9 and TRBJ2-2; 8 bases map to TRBD2. CDR1 is SGDLS and CDR2 is YYNGEE in the germline V gene. The CDR3 contains 14 residues. The V segment lost 0 bases and the J segment 9 bases; nucleotides outside the gene matches: 4. Written as DNA, the CDR3 is TGTGCCAGCAGCGTAGATCGGGGGGGCCGGGAGCTGTTTTTT. Protein product: CASSVDRGGRELFF. Drawing the rest from reference TRBV9 and TRBJ2-2, the complete variable domain is DSGVTQTPKHLITATGQRVTLRCSPRSGDLSVYWYQQSLDQGLQFLIQYYNGEERAKGNILERFSAQQFPDLHSELNLSSLELGDSALYFCASSVDRGGRELFFGEGSRLTVL.

This clone was counted a few times. V is TRBV2 and J is TRBJ1-5, with D unresolved. V was pared by 0 bases and J by 3 bases, with 9 bases between. CDR1 is SNHLY, CDR2 FYNNEI, per germline. CDR3 length: 15 residues. The CDR3 here is CASSEALQDNQPQHF. Here the CDR3 DNA reads TGTGCCAGCAGTGAAGCGCTCCAGGACAATCAGCCCCAGCATTTT.

V and J are TRBV28 and TRBJ1-1, with D possibly TRBD1 on 5 matching bases. In germline, CDR1 is MDHEN, CDR2 SYDVKM. Trimming left V 0 bases short and J 0 bases short, with 8 bases between. The CDR3 contains 15 residues. Here the CDR3 reads CASSLWEGMNTEAFF. The CDR3 region has the DNA TGTGCCAGCAGTTTATGGGAGGGGATGAACACTGAAGCTTTCTTT.

The V call is TRBV20-1, the J call TRBJ1-1; D call uncertain. V was pared by 5 bases and J by 4 bases, with 8 bases between. Germline V gene sequence: CDR1 DFQATT, CDR2 SNEGSKA (reference sequence). The CDR3 totals 11 residues. DNA of the CDR3: TGCAGTGCTGGTGGGCCCACTGAAGCTTTCTTT. Amino acids: CSAGGPTEAFF.

The V gene is TRBV4-1, the J gene TRBJ2-7; D is perhaps TRBD1 (6 bases). V was pared by 0 bases and J by 9 bases, with 12 bases between. This CDR3 is built from 13 residues. Looked up from germline, CDR1 is MGHRA and CDR2 is YSYEKL. The CDR3 region is CASSQDRGWWQYF. The CDR3 DNA follows: TGCGCCAGCAGCCAAGACAGGGGATGGTGGCAGTACTTC.

The chain employs TRBV5-1 and TRBJ1-4; D gene uncertain. V gave up 7 bases and J gave up 3 bases, with 13 bases separating them. This CDR3 contains 14 residues. In germline, CDR1 is SGHRS, CDR2 YFSETQ. The CDR3 bases are TGCGCCAGCCACATCGGAGGAGCTAATGAAAAACTGTTTTTT. It yields the protein CASHIGGANEKLFF.

The chain combines TRBV18 with TRBJ1-1; 9 nucleotides align to TRBD1. This CDR3 is 15 amino acids long. The junction had 11 bases not matched to a gene; V was cut back by 6 bases and J by 6 bases. CDR1 is KGHSH and CDR2 is LQKENI in the germline V gene. CDR3 in amino acids: CASSPSRDRVSEAFF. The CDR3 DNA follows: TGTGCCAGCTCCCCAAGCCGGGACAGGGTTTCTGAAGCTTTCTTT.

This sequence joins TRBV20-1 and TRBJ1-5; weak D call: TRBD1 (6 bases). CDR1 and CDR2 from the germline V gene are DFQATT and SNEGSKA (reference sequence). V lost 3 bases to trimming and J lost 2 bases, with 14 bases between them. There are 15 residues in the CDR3. CDR3 loop: CSASLQGAGNQPQHF. The CDR3 nucleotides are TGCAGTGCTAGTCTACAGGGAGCGGGCAATCAGCCCCAGCATTTT.

The chain uses TRBV7-9 and TRBJ1-4, with 7 bases lining up with TRBD1. The CDR3 consists of 17 residues. Germline V gives CDR1 SEHNR, CDR2 FQNEAQ (reference sequence). V trimming: 4 bases; J trimming: 8 bases; junction bases outside the gene matches: 16. The CDR3 sequence: CASSSQDRPVEREKLFF. In nucleotides, the CDR3 is TGTGCCAGCAGCTCACAGGACAGGCCAGTAGAGAGAGAAAAACTGTTTTTT.

The J gene is TRBJ1-2, the V gene TRBV21-1; TRBD1, the table's D call, was not compared with the DNA. TRBV21-1 represents a pseudogene. The CDR3 loop spans 16 amino acids. CDR3 in amino acids: CASSKICGALNYGYTF. The CDR3 coding sequence is TGTGCCAGCAGCAAAATTTGTGGGGCACTAAACTATGGCTACACCTTC.

The rearrangement links TRBV5-5 to TRBJ2-1, with no clear D. Germline V gene lookup returns CDR1 SGHKS and CDR2 YYEKEE (reference sequence). This CDR3 spans 11 amino acids. With 2 bases removed from V and 8 bases from J, the gap between germline ends came to 5 bases. In DNA form, the CDR3 reads TGTGCCAGCAGCTTTTCTTATGAGCAGTTCTTC. It is translated as CASSFSYEQFF.

The chain uses TRBV3-1 (or the pseudogene TRBV3-2) and TRBJ2-7; 10 bases are shared with TRBD1. Germline-derived CDR1 and CDR2 are LGHDT and YNNKEL (reference sequence). With 5 bases clipped from V and 7 bases from J, the junction kept 8 bases outside the gene matches. CDR3 length: 14 residues. CDR3 nucleotides: TGTGCCAGCAGCTCCGGGACAGGGGAGAGGGAGCAGTACTTC. This encodes CASSSGTGEREQYF.

This chain joins TRBV5-1 and TRBJ2-7, with 10 bases lining up with TRBD1. This CDR3 comprises 15 residues. Looked up from germline, CDR1 is SGHRS and CDR2 is YFSETQ. After removal of 5 bases from V and 5 bases from J, the junction contained 10 bases not matched to a gene. The CDR3 region is CASRGGDRGEDEQYF. Here the CDR3 DNA reads TGCGCCAGCAGGGGCGGGGACAGGGGAGAGGACGAGCAGTACTTC.

This clone has only a few counts. The chain couples TRBV14 to TRBJ1-3; D is unclear. The germline V and J ends were trimmed by 1 base and 6 bases, with 4 bases remaining between them. Germline V gene sequence: CDR1 SGHDN, CDR2 FVKESK. The CDR3 consists of 12 residues. CDR3 sequence: CASSQVANTIYF. CDR3 coding DNA: TGTGCCAGCAGCCAAGTGGCAAACACCATATATTTT.

This chain uses TRBV10-2 with TRBJ2-3; 8 bases agree with TRBD2. The germline gives CDR1 WSHSY, CDR2 SAAADI. This CDR3 contains 16 residues. V shed 8 bases, J shed 2 bases, and the junction held 12 bases outside the gene matches. The CDR3 here is CASLSGQRGFTDTQYF. CDR3 nucleotide sequence: TGCGCCAGCCTAAGCGGACAGCGGGGGTTCACAGATACGCAGTATTTT.

The V call is TRBV14, the J call TRBJ1-4; D remains ambiguous. The CDR3 contains 17 residues. Deletions cut 4 bases from V and 0 bases from J, with 15 bases between. Germline values: CDR1 SGHDN, CDR2 FVKESK. The CDR3 DNA reads as TGTGCCAGCAGCCTGTTAGCAGACCTTACAACTAATGAAAAACTGTTTTTT. It encodes CASSLLADLTTNEKLFF.

A few counts support this clone. The chain has TRBV28 and TRBJ2-1, with 12 bases aligning to TRBD2. The CDR3 is 15 residues long. Germline V gene sequence: CDR1 MDHEN, CDR2 SYDVKM. J was trimmed by 9 bases and V by 3 bases; bases with no gene match: 6. CDR3 loop: CASSFPSGGAGEQFF. The CDR3 DNA reads as TGTGCCAGCAGTTTTCCTAGCGGGGGGGCGGGTGAGCAGTTCTTC. Together with reference TRBV28 and TRBJ2-1, the CDR3 gives the full variable domain: DVKVTQSSRYLVKRTGEKVFLECVQDMDHENMFWYRQDPGLGLRLIYFSYDVKMKEKGDIPEGYSVSREKKERFSLILESASTNQTSMYLCASSFPSGGAGEQFFGPGTRLTVL.

The gene calls are TRBV19 and TRBJ1-4, with 9 bases identical to TRBD1. Unmatched junction bases numbered 9, after V lost 6 bases and J lost 7 bases. The germline CDR1 and CDR2 sequences are LNHDA and SQIVND (reference sequence). This CDR3 comprises 15 residues. The CDR3 DNA follows: TGTGCCAGTAGGACTTCGGGACAGGGAGTTGAAAAACTGTTTTTT. It encodes CASRTSGQGVEKLFF.

This clone was counted a single time. The rearrangement links TRBV10-3 to TRBJ1-3; tentative D call: TRBD1 (6 bases). The germline V gene encodes CDR1 ENHRY and CDR2 SYGVKD. This CDR3 contains 16 residues. V was cut by 3 bases and J by 0 bases, with 12 bases left in between. In nucleotides, the CDR3 is TGTGCCATCAGTGACCCTCGGACAGCCTCTGGAAACACCATATATTTT. Its translation: CAISDPRTASGNTIYF.

The rearrangement links TRBV5-5 to TRBJ2-1; 7 positions agree with TRBD1. Trimming took 1 base from V and 7 from J; bases not matched to a gene: 5. The length of the CDR3 is 14 residues. Germline V lookup: CDR1 SGHKS, CDR2 YYEKEE (reference sequence). CDR3 amino acids: CASSLRTGANEQFF. The CDR3 nucleotides are TGTGCCAGCAGCTTGCGGACAGGTGCAAATGAGCAGTTCTTC.

The DNA of the CDR3 is TGTGCCAGCAGCCTGGGACAGGGTGAAGCTTTCTTT. It codes for CASSLGQGEAFF. The genes are TRBV5-4 and TRBJ1-1, with 9 bases that match TRBD1. Germline V CDR1 and CDR2: SGHNT, YYREEE (reference sequence). The CDR3 consists of 12 residues. Germline trimming cut 4 bases from V and 7 bases from J; bases unmatched to any gene: 2.